This TCR beta chain emerged from a study of T cell repertoires in cytomegalovirus infection. Looking at the study overall: Matching HLA type and CMV infection were both indicated by public TCR beta signatures.

This clonotype was counted between two and nine times. Its target is unknown. TCRdb independently ran MiXCR on the reads; one entry per CDR3 protein. This sample yields under 200,000 distinct CDR3 sequences, of which roughly 17% are seen a single time; under 20% belongs to the top ten. Germline assignment: CDR1 MNHEY and CDR2 SVGAGI. The CDR3 is made up of 13 amino acids. Trimming stripped 7 bases from V and 6 bases from J, with 14 bases between. Regarding the study as a whole: Identification of carriers of CMV plus the relevant HLA was achieved through cumulative public TCR beta family frequency. The ex vivo response showed dominance by HLA-C-restricted CMV-specific TCR beta clonotypes.

Sequencing used CD8+ T cells from PBMCs. V and J are TRBV6-5 and TRBJ2-3; the D is unclear. This TCR derives from a human donor in good health (CMV status not recorded). Some clones in this sample may be carry-over from other donors' samples. The CDR3 is CASKDDGLDTQYF. The CDR3 DNA follows: TGTGCCAGCAAGGACGACGGCCTGGATACGCAGTATTTT.